What follows are 31 T cell receptor beta chains derived from one specimen sequenced in a study of cytomegalovirus exposure and HLA in healthy donors. The primer mix had 60 Vbeta and 13 Jbeta primers. TCRdb keeps only in-frame clones here, not all; method: immunoSEQ multiplex PCR. The listing contains about 200,000 clones. What was sequenced was PBMCs. These receptors came from a girl aged 2-10 years in good health and CMV-seropositive.

The chain has TRBV28 and TRBJ2-5, with D possibly matching TRBD1 (5 bases). Germline V gene lookup returns CDR1 MDHEN and CDR2 SYDVKM. The CDR3 extends over 13 amino acids. V was trimmed by 7 bases and J by 3 bases, leaving 12 bases between them. The CDR3: CASNRSDKETQYF. The CDR3 DNA reads as TGTGCCAGCAACAGGTCGGACAAAGAGACCCAGTACTTC.

This rearrangement joins TRBV28 to TRBJ2-5; D perhaps matches TRBD1 (6 bases). The V gene's germline CDR1 is MDHEN and CDR2 SYDVKM. The germline V and J ends were trimmed by 3 bases and 5 bases, with 16 bases remaining between them. The CDR3 runs 15 residues. CDR3 region: CASSLGQGSQETQYF. The CDR3 DNA reads as TGTGCCAGCAGTTTGGGCCAGGGGTCCCAGGAGACCCAGTACTTC.

The V call is TRBV2, the J call TRBJ2-7; D not certain. Trimming stripped 7 bases from V and 4 bases from J, with 11 bases between. Germline CDR1 is SNHLY and CDR2 is FYNNEI. The CDR3 contains 12 residues. The CDR3 DNA reads TGTGCCAGCAAACCAGACAAGTACGAGCAGTACTTC. This codes for CASKPDKYEQYF.

The rearrangement joins TRBV13 to TRBJ2-5, with 8 bases fitting TRBD1. Trimming removed 5 bases from V and 4 bases from J; junction bases left unmatched: 9. Germline CDR1 reads PRHDT; CDR2 reads FYEKMQ (reference sequence). The CDR3 has 15 residues. As DNA, the CDR3 is TGTGCCAGCAGCCCGGGACAGGCACAACTAGAGACCCAGTACTTC. As protein: CASSPGQAQLETQYF.

This chain links TRBV19 with TRBJ1-1; D is perhaps TRBD1 (6 bases). This CDR3 has 14 amino acids. The germline CDR1 and CDR2 sequences are LNHDA and SQIVND (reference sequence). V lost 6 bases and J lost 8, with 19 bases in between. CDR3 sequence (DNA): TGTGCCAGTAGCCGCGGACAGACCTACTCAGAAGCTTTCTTT. This gives the protein CASSRGQTYSEAFF.

This CDR3 reads CASSLIGTSGLGEQFF. The CDR3 bases are TGCGCCAGCAGCCTCATCGGGACTAGCGGGCTCGGTGAGCAGTTCTTC. The gene calls are TRBV4-1 and TRBJ2-1, with TRBD2 identical over 12 bases. The J segment lost 9 bases and the V segment lost 4 bases, leaving 10 bases of the junction unmatched. The V gene's germline CDR1 is MGHRA and CDR2 YSYEKL. This CDR3 has 16 residues.

The CDR3 loop is CASSPAMTVNTEAFF. CDR3 bases: TGTGCCAGCTCACCAGCAATGACAGTGAACACTGAAGCTTTCTTT. The chain uses TRBV18 and TRBJ1-1; TRBD1 might be the D (5 bases). CDR3 size: 15 residues. Per the germline V gene, CDR1 is KGHSH and CDR2 is LQKENI. The V and J ends lost 2 bases and 0 bases respectively, with 10 bases between them.

The chain has TRBV5-1 and TRBJ2-1, with 9 nucleotides matching TRBD2. The V segment lost 4 bases and the J segment 4 bases; nucleotides outside the gene matches: 18. Per germline, CDR1 SGHRS and CDR2 YFSETQ. This CDR3 spans 19 amino acids. DNA for the CDR3: TGCGCCAGCAGCCTAAACCCCGGGGTAGCGGGAGAAGGATACAATGAGCAGTTCTTC. It yields the protein CASSLNPGVAGEGYNEQFF.

This chain joins TRBV30 and TRBJ1-5; D call uncertain. The germline V gene encodes CDR1 GTSNPN and CDR2 SVGIG (reference sequence). This CDR3 region has 13 residues. Trimming cost V 1 base and J 6 bases, with 10 bases left between them. The CDR3 spells CAWSELPPQPQHF. The CDR3 nucleotides are TGTGCCTGGAGTGAGCTTCCCCCTCAGCCCCAGCATTTT. Variable domain in full (rest from reference TRBV30 and TRBJ1-5): SQTIHQWPATLVQPVGSPLSLECTVEGTSNPNLYWYRQAAGRGLQLLFYSVGIGQISSEVPQNLSASRPQDRQFILSSKKLLLSDSGFYLCAWSELPPQPQHFGDGTRLSIL.

This sequence joins TRBV6-1 and TRBJ1-1, with 7 bases that match TRBD1. CDR1 and CDR2 (germline): MNHNS, SASEGT. The V segment lost 4 bases and the J segment 7 bases; nucleotides outside the gene matches: 6. This CDR3 contains 13 residues. In DNA, the CDR3 is TGTGCCAGCAGTGTGGGCAGGGGGAGTGAAGCTTTCTTT. Amino acid sequence: CASSVGRGSEAFF.

V and J are TRBV7-2 and TRBJ2-1; 14 bases align to TRBD2. The J segment lost 2 bases and the V segment lost 5 bases, leaving 8 bases of the junction unmatched. Germline CDR1 is SGHTA and CDR2 is FQGNSA. The CDR3 has 18 residues. This chain's CDR3 is CASSLTRTSGRPYNEQFF. As DNA, the CDR3 is TGTGCCAGCAGCCTTACCAGGACTAGCGGGAGGCCCTACAATGAGCAGTTCTTC. The whole variable domain, remainder taken from reference TRBV7-2 and TRBJ2-1, is GAGVSQSPSNKVTEKGKDVELRCDPISGHTALYWYRQSLGQGLEFLIYFQGNSAPDKSGLPSDRFSAERTGGSVSTLTIQRTQQEDSAVYLCASSLTRTSGRPYNEQFFGPGTRLTVL.

V and J are TRBV19 and TRBJ1-2; 8 nucleotides line up with TRBD1. V gave up 3 bases and J gave up 7 bases; unmatched junction bases: 10. This CDR3 has 15 residues. Germline assignment: CDR1 LNHDA and CDR2 SQIVND (reference sequence). The CDR3 region has the DNA TGTGCCAGTAGTATGGGGTGGCAGGGGGCTCGTGGCTACACCTTC. Encoded protein: CASSMGWQGARGYTF.

In nucleotides, the CDR3 is TGTGCCAGCAGCTTTTCCGTACAGGGGTTGCACGAGCAGTACTTC. Protein: CASSFSVQGLHEQYF. The genes are TRBV7-9 and TRBJ2-7, with TRBD1 identical over 7 bases. CDR3 length: 15 amino acids. The germline CDR1 and CDR2 sequences are SEHNR and FQNEAQ (reference sequence). After removal of 3 bases from V and 5 bases from J, the junction contained 10 bases not matched to a gene.

The chain employs TRBV6-5 and TRBJ2-1; D gene uncertain. CDR1 MNHEY and CDR2 SVGAGI come from the germline V gene. V lost 2 bases and J 9 bases, leaving 8 bases between the germline ends. The CDR3 spans 12 residues. As DNA, the CDR3 is TGTGCCAGCAGTTACGACTTACTTGAGCAGTTCTTC. It is translated as CASSYDLLEQFF.

This chain links TRBV27 with TRBJ1-4; 10 positions agree with TRBD1. V shed 5 bases and J 5 bases; nucleotides not matched to a gene: 2. This CDR3 region has 14 residues. CDR1 MNHEY and CDR2 SMNVEV come from the germline V gene (reference sequence). The CDR3 coding sequence is TGTGCCAGCAGTCGGACAGGGGGAAATGAAAAACTGTTTTTT. This translates into CASSRTGGNEKLFF.

The chain has TRBV15 and TRBJ2-7; TRBD1 aligns across 9 bases. With 4 bases clipped from V and 6 bases from J, the junction kept 10 bases outside the gene matches. The CDR3 totals 15 residues. Germline V gene data show CDR1 as LNHNV and CDR2 as YYDKDF (reference sequence). CDR3: CATSTGTGSWVEQYF. DNA for the CDR3: TGTGCCACCAGCACCGGGACAGGGTCGTGGGTCGAGCAGTACTTC.

The rearrangement links TRBV18 to TRBJ2-2; D is uncertain. The CDR3 extends over 14 amino acids. The V end lost 3 bases, the J end lost 0 bases, and 5 bases lay between the germline ends. Germline loops: CDR1 KGHSH, CDR2 LQKENI. The CDR3: CASSPTPNTGELFF. As DNA, the CDR3 is TGTGCCAGCTCACCCACACCGAACACCGGGGAGCTGTTTTTT.

The chain links TRBV27 to TRBJ2-7, with TRBD2 as a possible D gene (6 bases). The CDR3 contains 13 residues. V was pared by 5 bases and J by 2 bases, with 10 bases between. Per germline, CDR1 MNHEY and CDR2 SMNVEV (reference sequence). CDR3 sequence: CASSIRGTYEQYF. CDR3 nucleotides: TGTGCCAGCAGTATCCGGGGGACCTACGAGCAGTACTTC.

The V gene is TRBV27, the J gene TRBJ2-1, with 12 bases matching TRBD2. The CDR3 length is 17 residues. Germline V gene data show CDR1 as MNHEY and CDR2 as SMNVEV (reference sequence). After removal of 5 bases from V and 8 bases from J, the junction contained 13 bases not matched to a gene. In nucleotides, the CDR3 is TGTGCCAGCAGTCAGGAGGCGACTAGCGGGAGTTTCGATGAGCAGTTCTTC. It specifies CASSQEATSGSFDEQFF.

The chain links TRBV4-1 to TRBJ1-1, with D possibly being TRBD1 (5 bases). The CDR3 has 15 amino acids. Germline V CDR1 and CDR2: MGHRA, YSYEKL. V lost 0 bases, J lost 7 bases, and 15 bases lay in between. The DNA for the CDR3 is TGCGCCAGCAGCCAAGAATTCAGGGATGGAATTGAAGCTTTCTTT. Its translation is CASSQEFRDGIEAFF.

This sequence joins TRBV28 and TRBJ2-5, with D possibly being TRBD2 (6 bases). The tail of the sequence fits TRBJ2-7 better, so the J call may be wrong. Germline assignment: CDR1 MDHEN and CDR2 SYDVKM. The length of the CDR3 is 13 residues. CDR3 in amino acids: CASSPGTPSEQYF. The CDR3 region has the DNA TGTGCCAGCAGCCCTGGGACTCCCAGCGAGCAGTACTTC.

This sequence joins TRBV4-2 and TRBJ2-5, with 10 bases that match TRBD2. The J call is in doubt because the DNA end fits TRBJ2-7 better. Germline V gene sequence: CDR1 LGHNA, CDR2 YNFKEQ. This CDR3 spans 16 amino acids. This chain's CDR3 is CASSPPGTSGNYEQYF. Written as DNA, the CDR3 is TGTGCCAGCAGCCCCCCTGGCACTAGCGGGAATTACGAGCAGTACTTC.

This chain links TRBV28 with TRBJ1-2; 7 bases are a match to TRBD1. Germline CDR1 reads MDHEN; CDR2 reads SYDVKM. The CDR3 covers 16 residues. V lost 7 bases, J lost 6 bases, and 17 bases stayed unmatched. CDR3 in DNA: TGTGCCAGCACCGTCAAATACAGGGGTGGGAAGGATGGCTACACCTTC. It yields the protein CASTVKYRGGKDGYTF.

The chain recombines TRBV15 with TRBJ2-2, with TRBD1 matching over 9 bases. CDR1 is LNHNV and CDR2 is YYDKDF in the germline V gene (reference sequence). V was pared by 4 bases and J by 5 bases, with 8 bases of the junction left unmatched. This CDR3 has 16 amino acids. The CDR3, as DNA: TGTGCCACCAGCACTACAGGGGGCATGAGTACCGGGGAGCTGTTTTTT. Translation gives CATSTTGGMSTGELFF.

The chain carries TRBV5-1 and TRBJ2-5; 9 bases agree with TRBD1. V gave up 5 bases and J gave up 7 bases; unmatched junction bases: 12. Per germline, CDR1 SGHRS and CDR2 YFSETQ. The CDR3 length is 15 residues. The CDR3 spells CASSSDRGAIRTQYF. CDR3 in DNA: TGCGCCAGCAGTTCTGACAGGGGGGCGATTCGGACCCAGTACTTC.

The chain is built from TRBV14 and TRBJ2-7; possibly TRBD2 for D (6 bases). The length of the CDR3 is 13 residues. Germline V gene sequence: CDR1 SGHDN, CDR2 FVKESK. Trimming left V 0 bases short and J 6 bases short, with 9 bases between. CDR3 DNA sequence: TGTGCCAGCAGCCAAGATTGGAGGGGCGAGCAGTACTTC. As protein: CASSQDWRGEQYF.

The rearrangement uses TRBV19 and TRBJ2-7; tentative D call: TRBD1 (5 bases). The CDR3 contains 15 residues. V was cut by 4 bases and J by 6 bases, with 19 bases left in between. CDR1 and CDR2 from the germline V gene are LNHDA and SQIVND (reference sequence). CDR3 amino acids: CASSSGQGRTGEQYF. The DNA for the CDR3 is TGTGCCAGTAGTAGTGGGCAGGGCCGCACGGGCGAGCAGTACTTC.

This chain uses TRBV7-9 with TRBJ2-3; TRBD2 agrees at 10 bases. Germline loops: CDR1 SEHNR, CDR2 FQNEAQ (reference sequence). V trimming: 5 bases; J trimming: 0 bases; junction bases outside the gene matches: 5. This CDR3 is built from 16 residues. The CDR3 reads CASSLLAGVSTDTQYF. CDR3 bases: TGTGCCAGCAGCCTTCTAGCGGGAGTTAGCACAGATACGCAGTATTTT.

The chain links TRBV13 to TRBJ2-1; 7 bases fit TRBD2. This CDR3 region has 11 residues. Germline-derived CDR1 and CDR2 are PRHDT and FYEKMQ (reference sequence). Unmatched junction bases numbered 2, after V lost 6 bases and J lost 9 bases. The CDR3 is CASRASGEQFF. The CDR3, as DNA: TGTGCCAGCAGGGCTAGCGGTGAGCAGTTCTTC.

The rearrangement uses TRBV7-9 and TRBJ2-7; 7 bases match TRBD1. With V trimmed by 4 bases and J by 5 bases, 14 bases remained unmatched. The CDR3 totals 16 residues. Per germline, CDR1 SEHNR and CDR2 FQNEAQ (reference sequence). The CDR3 loop reads CASSSNPDRLGHEQYF. CDR3 coding DNA: TGTGCCAGCAGCTCGAACCCGGACAGGCTGGGGCACGAGCAGTACTTC.

This rearrangement joins TRBV5-8 to TRBJ1-2, with unresolved D. Trimming took 2 bases from V and 1 from J, leaving 3 bases between them. CDR1 SGHTS and CDR2 YDEGEE come from the germline V gene. This CDR3 comprises 12 residues. The DNA of the CDR3 is TGTGCCAGCAGCTTCAGTAACTATGGCTACACCTTC. It is translated as CASSFSNYGYTF.